What follows are 8 T cell receptor beta chains derived from one specimen sequenced in a study of siplizumab effects on memory and regulatory T cells. The data were produced by immunoSEQ multiplex PCR, yet TCRdb's version contains in-frame clones alone and is incomplete. The profile covers about 26,000 clones, with 84% appearing a single time and approximately 26% taken by the ten largest. What was sequenced was memory CD4+ T cells sorted from blood. These receptors were collected from a human donor in good health.

CDR3 coding DNA: TGTGCCAGCAGTGGCGGGACTACCTCCTACAATGAGCAGTTCTTC. This sequence encodes CASSGGTTSYNEQFF. The V call is TRBV6-1, the J call TRBJ2-1; TRBD2 aligns across 7 bases. With 4 bases clipped from V and 0 bases from J, the junction kept 3 bases outside the gene matches. The CDR3 is 15 residues long. Germline V gene sequence: CDR1 MNHNS, CDR2 SASEGT.

DNA of the CDR3: TGTGCCAGCATCACGATCCATGGTGAGCAGTTCTTC. Its protein product is CASITIHGEQFF. The chain employs TRBV7-9 and TRBJ2-1; D not certain. Germline assignment: CDR1 SEHNR and CDR2 FQNEAQ (reference sequence). Trimming took off 7 bases at V and 9 bases at J, with 13 bases between the two ends. The CDR3 length is 12 residues.

The chain links TRBV10-3 to TRBJ2-3; TRBD2 is a possible D gene (6 bases). CDR3 length: 15 amino acids. Trimming removed 4 bases at V and 0 bases at J, with 11 bases between. In germline, CDR1 is ENHRY, CDR2 SYGVKD. In DNA form, the CDR3 reads TGTGCCATCAGTGGAGCTAGCGTTAGCACAGATACGCAGTATTTT. Protein product: CAISGASVSTDTQYF.

This clone has a single count. The chain couples TRBV29-1 to TRBJ2-1; possibly TRBD1 for D (5 bases). V was trimmed by 3 bases and J by 9 bases, leaving 6 bases between them. The CDR3 covers 10 residues. Per germline, CDR1 SQVTM and CDR2 ANQGSEA. Here the CDR3 reads CSVDQGEQFF. In nucleotides, the CDR3 is TGCAGCGTTGACCAGGGTGAGCAGTTCTTC.

The V gene is TRBV18, the J gene TRBJ2-3; no definite D call. V was shortened by 1 base and J by 0 bases, with 5 bases between the two germline ends. CDR1 and CDR2 (germline): KGHSH, LQKENI. The CDR3 loop spans 14 amino acids. The chain's CDR3 is CASSPLVSTDTQYF. The CDR3 nucleotides are TGTGCCAGCTCACCACTAGTAAGCACAGATACGCAGTATTTT.

The gene calls are TRBV7-9 and TRBJ2-5, with no clear D. The V end was cut by 2 bases, the J end by 3 bases, with 10 bases between. Germline V gene lookup returns CDR1 SEHNR and CDR2 FQNEAQ (reference sequence). The CDR3 has 14 amino acids. The CDR3 here is CASSLFPSEETQYF. The CDR3 DNA sequence: TGTGCCAGCAGCTTATTCCCCAGTGAAGAGACCCAGTACTTC.

This chain connects TRBV27 to TRBJ1-1, with 7 bases that match TRBD1. CDR3 length: 16 residues. Germline V gives CDR1 MNHEY, CDR2 SMNVEV (reference sequence). V trimming: 2 bases; J trimming: 4 bases; junction bases outside the gene matches: 10. Here the CDR3 reads CASSLASGGRGTEAFF. The CDR3 DNA sequence: TGTGCCAGCAGTTTAGCGTCAGGGGGAAGGGGCACTGAAGCTTTCTTT.

The chain has TRBV18 and TRBJ2-1; 13 bases match TRBD2. The V and J ends lost 3 bases and 6 bases, in that order; junction bases with no gene match: 5. The germline gives CDR1 KGHSH, CDR2 LQKENI. The CDR3 covers 16 residues. CDR3 coding DNA: TGTGCCAGCTCACCGATGGGACTAGCGGGGCTCAATGAGCAGTTCTTC. Residues: CASSPMGLAGLNEQFF. The complete variable domain, with remaining parts taken from reference TRBV18 and TRBJ2-1, reads NAGVMQNPRHLVRRRGQEARLRCSPMKGHSHVYWYRQLPEEGLKFMVYLQKENIIDESGMPKERFSAEFPKEGPSILRIQQVVRGDSAAYFCASSPMGLAGLNEQFFGPGTRLTVL.